The 7 T cell receptor beta chains reported below all come from one sample, sequenced in a study of T cells in localized non-small cell lung cancer. Repertoires were generated with immunoSEQ multiplex PCR, while TCRdb's copy carries only in-frame clones and drops some. This table has about 59,000 clones, approximately 90% appearing once. The specimen comprised peripheral blood, sampled before any cancer treatment. The receptors here all came from a man aged 40-75 years with stage I lung adenocarcinoma.

J is TRBJ2-7 and V is TRBV7-6; the D gene is possibly TRBD1 (6 bases). The CDR3 has 15 amino acids. Trimming pared 5 bases from V and 6 bases from J, leaving 20 bases between. Germline CDR1 SGHVS, CDR2 FNYEAQ. The CDR3 DNA reads as TGTGCCAGCAGCCCAAGATCGGGACACCCGACCGAGCAGTACTTC. Protein product: CASSPRSGHPTEQYF.

This chain joins TRBV18 and TRBJ1-2; no clear D gene. Trimming removed 0 bases from V and 4 bases from J, with 9 bases in between. Germline CDR1 KGHSH, CDR2 LQKENI. This CDR3 region has 14 residues. The CDR3 sequence: CASSPPNQAYGYTF. Here the CDR3 DNA reads TGTGCCAGCTCACCACCGAATCAGGCCTATGGCTACACCTTC. The entire variable domain, with the rest obtained from reference TRBV18 and TRBJ1-2, is as follows: NAGVMQNPRHLVRRRGQEARLRCSPMKGHSHVYWYRQLPEEGLKFMVYLQKENIIDESGMPKERFSAEFPKEGPSILRIQQVVRGDSAAYFCASSPPNQAYGYTFGSGTRLTVV.

This sequence joins TRBV5-5 and TRBJ2-7; tentative D call: TRBD1 (5 bases). CDR1 SGHKS and CDR2 YYEKEE come from the germline V gene (reference sequence). The CDR3 consists of 14 residues. Trimming took 4 bases from V and 2 from J, leaving 13 bases between them. CDR3: CASSTMTVPYEQYF. The CDR3 DNA reads TGTGCCAGCAGCACCATGACAGTCCCCTACGAGCAGTACTTC.

As to this clone: Other DNA sequences in the same sample also yield this CDR3. The rearrangement joins TRBV4-1 to TRBJ1-1; no definite D call. The CDR3 extends over 13 amino acids. Germline V gene data show CDR1 as MGHRA and CDR2 as YSYEKL. V lost 1 base and J lost 1, with 4 bases in between. CDR3 coding DNA: TGCGCCAGCAGCCAAGGGGGGAACACTGAAGCTTTCTTT. Residues: CASSQGGNTEAFF.

The chain carries TRBV7-9 and TRBJ2-7, with D possibly being TRBD2 (6 bases). The CDR3 runs 14 residues. Deletions cut 5 bases from V and 4 bases from J, with 15 bases between. Germline V CDR1 and CDR2: SEHNR, FQNEAQ (reference sequence). The CDR3 protein is CASSPTGLEYEQYF. In DNA form, the CDR3 reads TGTGCCAGCAGCCCAACGGGACTGGAATACGAGCAGTACTTC.

The rearrangement uses TRBV27 and TRBJ2-6; the D is unclear. V lost 1 base to trimming and J lost 1 base, with 5 bases between them. This CDR3 has 15 residues. Germline loops: CDR1 MNHEY, CDR2 SMNVEV (reference sequence). CDR3 sequence (DNA): TGTGCCAGCAGTTTATTCGGGTCTGGGGCCAACGTCCTGACTTTC. It is translated as CASSLFGSGANVLTF.

The chain is built from TRBV29-1 and TRBJ2-7, with 13 positions matching TRBD2. Germline CDR1 is SQVTM and CDR2 is ANQGSEA. Unmatched junction bases numbered 6, after V lost 7 bases and J lost 9 bases. This CDR3 is 12 amino acids long. Here the CDR3 reads CSGGTSGNAQYF. The CDR3 DNA reads TGCAGCGGGGGGACTAGCGGGAATGCGCAGTACTTC.